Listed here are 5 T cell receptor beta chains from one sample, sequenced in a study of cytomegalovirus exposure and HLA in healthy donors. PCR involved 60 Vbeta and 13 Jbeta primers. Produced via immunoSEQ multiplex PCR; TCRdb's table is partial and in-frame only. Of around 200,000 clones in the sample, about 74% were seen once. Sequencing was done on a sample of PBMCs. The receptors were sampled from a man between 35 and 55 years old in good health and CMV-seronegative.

The CDR3 region has the DNA TGTGCCAGCAGCGTAGATCCCCTGGGGGGGAATGGCTACACCTTC. This gives the protein CASSVDPLGGNGYTF. The V call is TRBV9, the J call TRBJ1-2, with D possibly matching TRBD1 (5 bases). Trimming took 0 bases from V and 6 from J, leaving 15 bases between them. Germline assignment: CDR1 SGDLS and CDR2 YYNGEE. This CDR3 contains 15 residues. Variable domain in full (rest from reference TRBV9 and TRBJ1-2): DSGVTQTPKHLITATGQRVTLRCSPRSGDLSVYWYQQSLDQGLQFLIQYYNGEERAKGNILERFSAQQFPDLHSELNLSSLELGDSALYFCASSVDPLGGNGYTFGSGTRLTVV.

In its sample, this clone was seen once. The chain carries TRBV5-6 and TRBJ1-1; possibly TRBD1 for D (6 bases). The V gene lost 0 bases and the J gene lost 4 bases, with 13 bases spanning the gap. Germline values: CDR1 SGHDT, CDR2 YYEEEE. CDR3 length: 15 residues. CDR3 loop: CASSLVQGSGTEAFF. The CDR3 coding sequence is TGTGCCAGCAGCTTGGTTCAGGGGTCGGGCACTGAAGCTTTCTTT.

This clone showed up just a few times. For the CDR3, the DNA is TGTGCCAGTACGGCAGGAAGTACCCTTTCCTACGAGCAGTACTTC. It is translated as CASTAGSTLSYEQYF. The chain is built from TRBV28 and TRBJ2-7; D is unresolved. The CDR3 runs 15 residues. Trimming stripped 9 bases from V and 1 base from J, with 19 bases between. Germline loops: CDR1 MDHEN, CDR2 SYDVKM.

CDR3 coding DNA: TGCAGTGGGACGGGGAATGAAAAACTGTTTTTT. Translated, it gives CSGTGNEKLFF. J is TRBJ1-4 and V is TRBV20-1, with D unclear. The CDR3 is made up of 11 amino acids. V lost 7 bases, J lost 5 bases, and 8 bases lay in between. Germline loops: CDR1 DFQATT, CDR2 SNEGSKA (reference sequence).

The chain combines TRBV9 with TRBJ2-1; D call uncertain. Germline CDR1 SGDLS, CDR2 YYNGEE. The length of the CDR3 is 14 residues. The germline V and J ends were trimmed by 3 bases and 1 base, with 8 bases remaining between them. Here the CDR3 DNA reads TGTGCCAGCAGCGCGAGGCGTTCCTACAATGAGCAGTTCTTC. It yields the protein CASSARRSYNEQFF.